Below, 17 T cell receptor beta chains from the same sample are listed, as sequenced in a study of T cell responses to AZD1222 COVID-19 vaccine (dated by TCRdb to the early 2020s). Library generation was performed with the immunoSEQ multiplex PCR assay. The immuneACCESS repertoire file appears here via TCRdb, limited to in-frame rearrangements. These files lack a portion of the clones; in checked studies, under half of the deficit traces to unresolved V genes, and the cause of the others is not known. Counted in this sample were about 150,000 clones; 80% to 90% of them appeared once. The ten largest clones take up 5.1% of the sample. The time point label on this specimen signifies: baseline before first vaccination. The sequenced sample was peripheral blood, obtained on day 0 of AZD1222 vaccination. These receptors were obtained from an adult in good health.

In its sample, this clone was seen once. The sample contains more than one DNA sequence encoding this CDR3. The rearrangement links TRBV5-1 to TRBJ2-5; TRBD1 aligns across 7 bases. The J segment lost 5 bases and the V segment lost 3 bases, leaving 4 bases of the junction unmatched. The CDR3 totals 13 residues. CDR1 is SGHRS and CDR2 is YFSETQ in the germline V gene. CDR3 bases: TGCGCCAGCAGCTCCGGGACAGCGGAGACCCAGTACTTC. This translates into CASSSGTAETQYF.

The genes are TRBV3-1 (or the pseudogene TRBV3-2) and TRBJ1-1; D ambiguous. CDR3 size: 16 residues. The V gene lost 4 bases and the J gene lost 2 bases, with 17 bases spanning the gap. Germline assignment: CDR1 LGHDT and CDR2 YNNKEL (reference sequence). The CDR3 loop reads CASSLRFMGSNTEAFF. For the CDR3, the DNA is TGTGCCAGCAGCCTGCGGTTCATGGGGAGTAACACTGAAGCTTTCTTT.

The J gene is TRBJ1-5, the V gene TRBV12-3 or TRBV12-4, with D perhaps matching TRBD1 (6 bases). This CDR3 contains 13 residues. Trimming stripped 5 bases from V and 7 bases from J, with 12 bases between. For the CDR3, the DNA is TGTGCCAGCAGTCCTCAACAGGGACAGCCCCAGCATTTT. It codes for CASSPQQGQPQHF.

This chain joins TRBV27 and TRBJ2-7; weak D call: TRBD2 (6 bases). Germline V gene lookup returns CDR1 MNHEY and CDR2 SMNVEV (reference sequence). The CDR3 is 14 amino acids. Trimming took off 5 bases at V and 3 bases at J, with 14 bases between the two ends. The CDR3 DNA reads as TGTGCCAGCAGTCTTAGACTAGAGAGCTACGAGCAGTACTTC. The encoded protein is CASSLRLESYEQYF.

This clone ranks as medium-sized. The chain recombines TRBV6-1 with TRBJ2-2; 7 bases map to TRBD2. The CDR3 sequence is 15 residues long. CDR1 and CDR2 (germline): MNHNS, SASEGT. After removal of 1 base from V and 3 bases from J, the junction contained 2 bases not matched to a gene. The CDR3 coding sequence is TGTGCCAGCAGTGAAGTTGCGGGAGACACCGGGGAGCTGTTTTTT. Encoded protein: CASSEVAGDTGELFF.

The V call is TRBV29-1, the J call TRBJ2-5; D unresolved. Trimming shortened V by 7 bases and J by 5 bases, and 11 bases separated the two germline ends. The CDR3 totals 11 residues. The V gene's germline CDR1 is SQVTM and CDR2 ANQGSEA. The CDR3 region is CSAGPGETQYF. CDR3 sequence (DNA): TGCAGCGCAGGCCCTGGGGAGACCCAGTACTTC.

The chain is built from TRBV5-4 and TRBJ2-1; 7 bases map to TRBD2. V trimming: 2 bases; J trimming: 9 bases; junction bases outside the gene matches: 14. CDR1 SGHNT and CDR2 YYREEE come from the germline V gene (reference sequence). CDR3 length equals 16 residues. CDR3 DNA: TGTGCCAGCAGCTTCCCCCCGGGAGGAGGGCTGGTTGAGCAGTTCTTC. The encoded protein is CASSFPPGGGLVEQFF.

This clone was observed a handful of times. The chain employs TRBV5-4 and TRBJ1-2; D is unresolved. CDR1 is SGHNT, CDR2 YYREEE, per germline (reference sequence). V lost 4 bases and J 4 bases, leaving 8 bases between the germline ends. CDR3 length: 12 amino acids. The DNA for the CDR3 is TGTGCCAGCAGCACCAATAGCTATGGCTACACCTTC. It codes for CASSTNSYGYTF.

The rearrangement links TRBV5-1 to TRBJ2-3; the D is unclear. The CDR3 has 13 residues. The V gene's germline CDR1 is SGHRS and CDR2 YFSETQ. V lost 4 bases to trimming and J lost 2 bases, with 8 bases between them. DNA for the CDR3: TGCGCCAGCAGCCGATCCTACACAGATACGCAGTATTTT. Its translation: CASSRSYTDTQYF.

The chain links TRBV30 to TRBJ1-1, with TRBD1 matching 7 bases. CDR1 and CDR2 from the germline V gene are GTSNPN and SVGIG (reference sequence). The V and J ends lost 7 bases and 1 base, in that order; junction bases with no gene match: 3. This CDR3 region has 12 residues. In nucleotides, the CDR3 is TGTGCCTTGACAGGGACGAACACTGAAGCTTTCTTT. Amino acids: CALTGTNTEAFF.

The chain combines TRBV6-5 with TRBJ2-5, with 7 bases lining up with TRBD1. This CDR3 has 15 residues. Germline CDR1 is MNHEY and CDR2 is SVGAGI. The J segment lost 5 bases and the V segment lost 5 bases, leaving 11 bases of the junction unmatched. The DNA for the CDR3 is TGTGCCAGCAGTCGTAGAACAGGGGCGTGGGAGACCCAGTACTTC. Protein sequence: CASSRRTGAWETQYF.

This chain links TRBV7-9 with TRBJ1-2; a weak D match, TRBD1 (5 bases). Trimming left V 1 base short and J 6 bases short, with 6 bases between. The CDR3 has 12 residues. From germline, CDR1 is SEHNR and CDR2 FQNEAQ (reference sequence). The CDR3 is CASSLEGDGYTF. The CDR3 coding sequence is TGTGCCAGCAGCTTAGAAGGGGATGGCTACACCTTC.

The chain has TRBV5-1 and TRBJ1-3; D remains unclear. Germline loops: CDR1 SGHRS, CDR2 YFSETQ. Trimming removed 3 bases at V and 1 base at J, with 5 bases between. The CDR3 has 13 residues. CDR3 loop: CASSWESGNTIYF. CDR3 sequence (DNA): TGCGCCAGCAGCTGGGAGTCTGGAAACACCATATATTTT.

The V gene is TRBV7-2, the J gene TRBJ2-2; D uncertain. This CDR3 is built from 14 residues. From germline, CDR1 is SGHTA and CDR2 FQGNSA. The chain's CDR3 is CACGPRPVPGELFF. DNA for the CDR3: TGTGCTTGTGGCCCTAGGCCAGTACCCGGGGAGCTGTTTTTT.

The rearrangement joins TRBV2 to TRBJ2-1; 11 positions agree with TRBD2. V gave up 10 bases and J gave up 4 bases; unmatched junction bases: 21. Germline assignment: CDR1 SNHLY and CDR2 FYNNEI. The length of the CDR3 is 19 residues. CDR3 protein: CATASGTSGGRTVYNEQFF. As DNA, the CDR3 is TGTGCCACCGCCTCCGGGACTAGCGGAGGTCGGACGGTATACAATGAGCAGTTCTTC.

The chain links TRBV24-1 to TRBJ2-1; 7 bases line up with TRBD2. The trim removed 4 bases at V and 6 bases at J, leaving 5 bases unmatched. The CDR3 loop spans 14 amino acids. The germline V gene has CDR1 KGHDR and CDR2 SFDVKD. The CDR3 spells CATSDQGGVNEQFF. CDR3 nucleotides: TGTGCCACCAGTGACCAGGGAGGGGTCAATGAGCAGTTCTTC.

The chain couples TRBV12-3 or TRBV12-4 to TRBJ1-3; D unclear. Trimming shortened V by 4 bases and J by 0 bases, and 4 bases separated the two germline ends. The CDR3 sequence is 13 residues long. The CDR3 region has the DNA TGTGCCAGCAGTTCCAACTCTGGAAACACCATATATTTT. Protein: CASSSNSGNTIYF.